These T cell receptor beta chains were read from a single sample in a study of T cells in localized non-small cell lung cancer. Sequencing used immunoSEQ multiplex PCR; TCRdb keeps in-frame clones, though not all of them. This sample yields some 30,000 clones, of which under 90% are seen a single time; less than 5% belongs to the top ten. Sequencing was performed on peripheral blood, taken before any cancer treatment. Receptors were obtained from a male donor aged 60 or over with stage III lung adenocarcinoma. Both conserved end residues are part of each CDR3. The order of the fields is clone size, D gene, V gene, J gene, CDR3 protein, CDR3 DNA. The D gene is left open where the match is weak. Part of the rows lack a size; the others show once, few, many or a class for expanded clones.

size: .; D: TRBD2; V: TRBV7-8; J: TRBJ2-7; CDR3: CASSPGGGLAGYSYEQYF; DNA: TGTGCCAGCAGCCCTGGGGGCGGGCTAGCGGGATACTCCTACGAGCAGTACTTC
size: .; D: TRBD1; V: TRBV5-5; J: TRBJ1-5; CDR3: CASSLTGDGQPQHF; DNA: TGTGCCAGCAGCTTGACAGGGGACGGCCAGCCCCAGCATTTT
size: .; D: .; V: TRBV18; J: TRBJ2-2; CDR3: CASSLTGNTGELFF; DNA: TGTGCCAGCTCACTGACCGGGAACACCGGGGAGCTGTTTTTT
size: few; D: TRBD2; V: TRBV7-2; J: TRBJ2-2; CDR3: CASSWGLPGTGELFF; DNA: TGTGCCAGCAGCTGGGGACTACCCGGGACCGGGGAGCTGTTTTTT
size: .; D: .; V: TRBV9; J: TRBJ1-2; CDR3: CASSVDQLGGYTF; DNA: TGTGCCAGCAGCGTAGACCAGCTGGGCGGCTACACCTTC
size: .; D: .; V: TRBV5-1; J: TRBJ1-2; CDR3: CASGLDRGADYGYTF; DNA: TGCGCCAGCGGCTTGGATCGGGGGGCCGACTATGGCTACACCTTC
size: .; D: TRBD1; V: TRBV11-2; J: TRBJ2-1; CDR3: CAGSPDRGSYNEQFF; DNA: TGTGCCGGCAGCCCAGACAGGGGGTCCTACAATGAGCAGTTCTTC
size: .; D: TRBD1; V: TRBV5-1; J: TRBJ1-2; CDR3: CASSPGQGGDGYTF; DNA: TGCGCCAGCAGCCCTGGACAGGGAGGGGATGGCTACACCTTC
size: .; D: .; V: TRBV6-5; J: TRBJ1-4; CDR3: CASSMGGEEKLFF; DNA: TGTGCCAGCAGTATGGGGGGAGAGGAAAAACTGTTTTTT
size: .; D: TRBD1; V: TRBV28; J: TRBJ1-1; CDR3: CASSLGTGGRNTEAFF; DNA: TGTGCCAGCAGTCTGGGAACAGGGGGCCGGAACACTGAAGCTTTCTTT
size: few; D: .; V: TRBV6-1; J: TRBJ1-6; CDR3: CASSEVDLMSPLHF; DNA: TGTGCCAGCAGTGAAGTCGACCTGATGTCACCCCTCCACTTT
size: .; D: .; V: TRBV5-4; J: TRBJ2-5; CDR3: CASSQDSQLQETQYF; DNA: TGTGCCAGCAGCCAGGACAGTCAACTACAAGAGACCCAGTACTTC
size: .; D: .; V: TRBV15; J: TRBJ2-2; CDR3: CATSRDTTGELFF; DNA: TGTGCCACCAGCAGAGACACCACCGGGGAGCTGTTTTTT
size: .; D: .; V: TRBV18; J: TRBJ1-5; CDR3: CASSPFRGDSNQPQHF; DNA: TGTGCCAGCTCACCATTCCGTGGAGATAGCAATCAGCCCCAGCATTTT
size: few; D: .; V: TRBV7-9; J: TRBJ1-2; CDR3: CASHYNYGYTF; DNA: TGTGCCAGCCATTATAACTATGGCTACACCTTC
size: .; D: .; V: TRBV15; J: TRBJ1-5; CDR3: CATSREQGVSNQPQHF; DNA: TGTGCCACCAGCAGAGAGCAGGGTGTAAGCAATCAGCCCCAGCATTTT
size: .; D: .; V: TRBV4-1; J: TRBJ2-1; CDR3: CASSQESLPYNEQFF; DNA: TGCGCCAGCAGCCAAGAGTCCCTCCCCTACAATGAGCAGTTCTTC
size: .; D: TRBD2; V: TRBV7-3; J: TRBJ2-1; CDR3: CASSPSSGFNEQFF; DNA: TGTGCCAGCAGCCCATCTAGCGGTTTCAATGAGCAGTTCTTC
size: .; D: .; V: TRBV6-1; J: TRBJ2-3; CDR3: CAGGRGPEGDTQYF; DNA: TGTGCAGGGGGGCGGGGCCCTGAGGGAGATACGCAGTATTTT
size: .; D: TRBD2; V: TRBV4-2; J: TRBJ2-7; CDR3: CASSPGLGDYEQYF; DNA: TGTGCCAGCAGCCCGGGACTAGGGGACTACGAGCAGTACTTC
size: .; D: TRBD2; V: TRBV11-2; J: TRBJ2-5; CDR3: CASSAGEETQYF; DNA: TGTGCCAGCAGCGCGGGAGAAGAGACCCAGTACTTC
size: once; D: TRBD2; V: TRBV25-1; J: TRBJ2-1; CDR3: CASSEYLAGREQFF; DNA: TGTGCCAGCAGTGAATATCTAGCGGGTCGTGAGCAGTTCTTC
size: once; D: .; V: TRBV9; J: TRBJ1-2; CDR3: CASSVGFPPDYGYTF; DNA: TGTGCCAGCAGCGTAGGCTTTCCACCCGACTATGGCTACACCTTC
size: .; D: .; V: TRBV5-1; J: TRBJ1-2; CDR3: CASSLETNYGYTF; DNA: TGCGCCAGCAGCTTGGAGACTAACTATGGCTACACCTTC
size: .; D: TRBD1; V: TRBV9; J: TRBJ2-1; CDR3: CASSPTTGTVYNEQFF; DNA: TGTGCCAGCAGCCCAACCACCGGGACAGTCTACAATGAGCAGTTCTTC
size: .; D: .; V: TRBV7-2; J: TRBJ1-1; CDR3: CASSLGLANTEAFF; DNA: TGTGCCAGCAGTTTAGGATTAGCGAACACTGAAGCTTTCTTT
size: .; D: .; V: TRBV14; J: TRBJ2-5; CDR3: CASSPQEETQYF; DNA: TGTGCCAGCAGCCCCCAGGAGGAGACCCAGTACTTC
size: .; D: .; V: TRBV13; J: TRBJ1-1; CDR3: CASSPGPYTEAFF; DNA: TGTGCCAGCAGTCCAGGGCCCTACACTGAAGCTTTCTTT
size: .; D: .; V: TRBV11-2; J: TRBJ2-7; CDR3: CASSLERWQSYEQYF; DNA: TGTGCCAGCAGCTTAGAACGATGGCAGAGCTACGAGCAGTACTTC
size: .; D: .; V: TRBV27; J: TRBJ1-2; CDR3: CASSLKGVGGYTF; DNA: TGTGCCAGCAGTTTAAAAGGGGTTGGTGGCTACACCTTC
size: .; D: .; V: TRBV7-2; J: TRBJ2-3; CDR3: CASSSSRGTDTQYF; DNA: TGTGCCAGCAGCTCAAGCAGGGGAACAGATACGCAGTATTTT
size: .; D: .; V: TRBV9; J: TRBJ2-7; CDR3: CASSDQGDEQYF; DNA: TGTGCCAGCAGCGACCAGGGTGACGAGCAGTACTTC